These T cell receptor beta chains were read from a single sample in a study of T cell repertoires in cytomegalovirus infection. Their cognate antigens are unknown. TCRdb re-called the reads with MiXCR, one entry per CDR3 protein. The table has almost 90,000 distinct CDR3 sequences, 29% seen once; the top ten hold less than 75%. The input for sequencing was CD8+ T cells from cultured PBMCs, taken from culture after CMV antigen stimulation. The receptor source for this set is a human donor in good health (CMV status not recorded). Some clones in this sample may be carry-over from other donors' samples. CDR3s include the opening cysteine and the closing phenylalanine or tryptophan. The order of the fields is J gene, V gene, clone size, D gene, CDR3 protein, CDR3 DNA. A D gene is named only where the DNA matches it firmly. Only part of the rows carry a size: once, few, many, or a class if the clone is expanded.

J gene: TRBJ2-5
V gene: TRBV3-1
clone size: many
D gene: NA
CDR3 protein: CASSQEESGGPYQETQYF
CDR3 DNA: TGTGCCAGCAGCCAAGAGGAGTCCGGGGGGCCTTACCAAGAGACCCAGTACTTC

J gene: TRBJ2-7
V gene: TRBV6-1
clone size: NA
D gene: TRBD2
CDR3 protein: CASTPTSWYEQYF
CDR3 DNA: TGTGCCAGCACTCCGACTAGCTGGTACGAGCAGTACTTC

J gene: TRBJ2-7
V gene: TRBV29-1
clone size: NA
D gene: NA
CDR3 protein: CSVEDLFERPSSYEQYF
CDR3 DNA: TGCAGCGTTGAAGATCTCTTTGAGAGGCCTAGCTCCTACGAGCAGTACTTC

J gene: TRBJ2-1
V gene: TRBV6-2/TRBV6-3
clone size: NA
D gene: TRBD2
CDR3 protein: CASSPLAGGSSYNEQFF
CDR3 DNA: TGTGCCAGCAGTCCTCTAGCGGGGGGGAGCTCCTACAATGAGCAGTTCTTC

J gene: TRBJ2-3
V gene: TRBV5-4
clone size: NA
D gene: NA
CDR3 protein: CASSLGGTAGTDTQYF
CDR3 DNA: TGTGCCAGCAGCTTGGGAGGAACCGCGGGCACAGATACGCAGTATTTT

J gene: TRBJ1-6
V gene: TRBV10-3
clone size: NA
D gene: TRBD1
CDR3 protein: CAISGTARGGDSPLHF
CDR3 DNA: TGTGCCATCAGCGGGACAGCTCGCGGGGGGGATTCACCCCTCCACTTT

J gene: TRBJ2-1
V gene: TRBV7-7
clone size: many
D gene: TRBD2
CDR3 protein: CASSSSSGGASEQFF
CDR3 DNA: TGTGCCAGCAGCTCGTCTAGCGGGGGGGCCTCTGAGCAGTTCTTC

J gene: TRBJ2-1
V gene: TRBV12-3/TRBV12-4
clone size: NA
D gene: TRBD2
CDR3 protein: CASSLGSGGAVEQFF
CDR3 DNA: TGTGCCAGCAGTTTAGGTAGCGGGGGGGCCGTTGAGCAGTTCTTC

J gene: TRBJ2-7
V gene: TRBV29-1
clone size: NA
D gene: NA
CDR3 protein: CSVRTDSYEQYF
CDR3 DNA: TGCAGCGTTCGGACGGACTCCTACGAGCAGTACTTC

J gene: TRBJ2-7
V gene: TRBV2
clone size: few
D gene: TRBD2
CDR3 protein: CASTFASGAAYEQYF
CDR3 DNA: TGTGCCAGCACTTTTGCTAGCGGGGCCGCCTACGAGCAGTACTTC

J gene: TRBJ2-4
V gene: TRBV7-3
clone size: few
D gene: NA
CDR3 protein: CASSFISGTPGDIQYF
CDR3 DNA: TGTGCCAGCAGTTTTATTTCCGGGACTCCCGGCGACATTCAGTACTTC

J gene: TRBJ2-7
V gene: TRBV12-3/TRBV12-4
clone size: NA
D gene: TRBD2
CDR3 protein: CASRWSGLAYEQYF
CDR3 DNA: TGTGCCAGCAGGTGGAGCGGACTAGCTTACGAGCAGTACTTC

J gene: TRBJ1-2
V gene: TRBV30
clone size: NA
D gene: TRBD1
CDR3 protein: CAWSAGTGDGYTF
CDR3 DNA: TGTGCCTGGAGCGCTGGGACAGGGGATGGCTACACCTTC

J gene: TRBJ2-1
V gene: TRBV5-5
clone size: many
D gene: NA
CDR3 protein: CASSLATGLHEQFF
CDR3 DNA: TGTGCCAGCAGCTTGGCTACAGGGTTACATGAGCAGTTCTTC

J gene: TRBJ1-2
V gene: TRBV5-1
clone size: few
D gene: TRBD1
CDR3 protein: CASSLVMTGDGYTF
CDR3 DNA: TGCGCCAGCAGCTTGGTGATGACAGGGGATGGCTACACCTTC

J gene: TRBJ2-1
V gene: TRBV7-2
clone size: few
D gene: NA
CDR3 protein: CASSSISGGYNEQFF
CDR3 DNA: TGTGCCAGCAGCTCAATTAGCGGCGGGTACAATGAGCAGTTCTTC

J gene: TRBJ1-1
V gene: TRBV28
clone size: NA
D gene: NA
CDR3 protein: CASSFPLIGGEAFF
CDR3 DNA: TGTGCCAGCAGTTTTCCACTGATTGGCGGTGAAGCTTTCTTT

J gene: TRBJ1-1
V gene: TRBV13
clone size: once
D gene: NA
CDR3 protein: CASSSAGSFYTEAFF
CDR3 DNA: TGTGCCAGCAGCTCCGCAGGGAGTTTTTACACTGAAGCTTTCTTT

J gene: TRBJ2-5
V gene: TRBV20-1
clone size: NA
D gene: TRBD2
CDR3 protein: CSAAWDYPAQETQYF
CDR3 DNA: TGCAGTGCAGCTTGGGACTACCCCGCCCAAGAGACCCAGTACTTC

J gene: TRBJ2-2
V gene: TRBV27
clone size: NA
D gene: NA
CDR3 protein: CASSLIIGTGELFF
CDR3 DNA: TGTGCCAGCAGTTTAATAATAGGCACCGGGGAGCTGTTTTTT

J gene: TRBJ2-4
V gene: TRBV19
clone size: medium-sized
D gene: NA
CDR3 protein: CASTPGLNQNIQYF
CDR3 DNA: TGTGCCAGTACCCCAGGTCTTAACCAAAACATTCAGTACTTC

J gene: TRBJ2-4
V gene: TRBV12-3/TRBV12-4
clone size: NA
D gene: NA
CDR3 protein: CASSPALLAKNIQYF
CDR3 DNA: TGTGCCAGCAGTCCAGCATTACTAGCCAAAAACATTCAGTACTTC